This T cell receptor beta chain was recovered during a study of response to subunit inactivated influenza vaccine. TCRdb recomputed calls from the RT-PCR reads with MiXCR, one row per CDR3 protein. The sample has about 520,000 distinct CDR3 sequences, 25% seen once. This clonotype was observed a few times. V lost 7 bases and J lost 2; bases outside the gene matches: 6. Germline V gene sequence: CDR1 SGHRS, CDR2 YFSETQ. The CDR3 has 13 residues. The chain recombines TRBV5-1 with TRBJ2-7; TRBD1 matches 7 bases. The input for sequencing was CD4+ T cells sorted from PBMCs, taken more than 4 days after vaccination. This TCR was sampled from a man between 50 and 59 years old who received an inactivated influenza vaccine. CDR3 sequence (DNA): TGCGCCAGCGGTCAGGGACAGACCTACGAGCAGTACTTC. This encodes CASGQGQTYEQYF.